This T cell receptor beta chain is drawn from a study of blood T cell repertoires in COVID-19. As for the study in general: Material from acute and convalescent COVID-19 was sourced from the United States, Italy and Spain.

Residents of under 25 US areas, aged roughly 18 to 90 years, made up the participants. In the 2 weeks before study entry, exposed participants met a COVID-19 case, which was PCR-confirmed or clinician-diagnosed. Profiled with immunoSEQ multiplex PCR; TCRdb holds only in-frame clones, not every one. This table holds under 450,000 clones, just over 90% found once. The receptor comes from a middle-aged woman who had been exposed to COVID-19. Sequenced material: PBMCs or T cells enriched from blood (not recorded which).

The CDR3 region has the DNA TGTGCCAGCAGCCTCCTAGACGGCGGGAGCTCCTACAATGAGCAGTTCTTC. Protein product: CASSLLDGGSSYNEQFF. The V and J genes are TRBV4-2 and TRBJ2-1, with 7 bases identical to TRBD2. Trimming took 4 bases from V and 0 from J; bases not matched to a gene: 9. Germline-derived CDR1 and CDR2 are LGHNA and YNFKEQ. The CDR3 extends over 17 amino acids.